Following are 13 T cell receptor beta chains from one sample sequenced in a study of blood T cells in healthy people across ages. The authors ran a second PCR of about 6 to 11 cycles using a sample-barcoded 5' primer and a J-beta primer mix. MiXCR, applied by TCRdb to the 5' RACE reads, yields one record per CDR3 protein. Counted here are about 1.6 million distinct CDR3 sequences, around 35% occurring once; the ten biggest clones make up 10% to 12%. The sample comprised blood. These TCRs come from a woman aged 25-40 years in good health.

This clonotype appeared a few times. The CDR3 region is CASSPSRDSSYNEQFF. CDR3 DNA sequence: TGTGCCAGCTCACCATCCCGGGATAGCTCCTACAATGAGCAGTTCTTC. This chain connects TRBV18 to TRBJ2-1, with a weak D call TRBD2 (5 bases). V dropped 2 bases and J dropped 0 bases, with 11 bases sitting between them. From germline, CDR1 is KGHSH and CDR2 LQKENI. This CDR3 has 16 residues.

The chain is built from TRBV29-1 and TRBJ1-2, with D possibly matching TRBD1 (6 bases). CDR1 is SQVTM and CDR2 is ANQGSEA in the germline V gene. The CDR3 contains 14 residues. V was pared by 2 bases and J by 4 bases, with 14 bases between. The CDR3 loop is CSVEKRRQAYGYTF. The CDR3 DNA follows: TGCAGCGTTGAAAAAAGAAGACAGGCCTATGGCTACACCTTC. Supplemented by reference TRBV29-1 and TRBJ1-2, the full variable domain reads SAVISQKPSRDICQRGTSLTIQCQVDSQVTMMFWYRQQPGQSLTLIATANQGSEATYESGFVIDKFPISRPNLTFSTLTVSNMSPEDSSIYLCSVEKRRQAYGYTFGSGTRLTVV.

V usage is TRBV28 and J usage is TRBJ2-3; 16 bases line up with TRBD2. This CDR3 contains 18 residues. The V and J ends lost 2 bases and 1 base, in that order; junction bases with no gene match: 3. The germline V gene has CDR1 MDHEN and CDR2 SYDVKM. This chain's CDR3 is CASSLPGLAGGGTDTQYF. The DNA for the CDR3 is TGTGCCAGCAGTTTACCGGGACTAGCGGGAGGGGGCACAGATACGCAGTATTTT. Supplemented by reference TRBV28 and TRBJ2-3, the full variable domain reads DVKVTQSSRYLVKRTGEKVFLECVQDMDHENMFWYRQDPGLGLRLIYFSYDVKMKEKGDIPEGYSVSREKKERFSLILESASTNQTSMYLCASSLPGLAGGGTDTQYFGPGTRLTVL.

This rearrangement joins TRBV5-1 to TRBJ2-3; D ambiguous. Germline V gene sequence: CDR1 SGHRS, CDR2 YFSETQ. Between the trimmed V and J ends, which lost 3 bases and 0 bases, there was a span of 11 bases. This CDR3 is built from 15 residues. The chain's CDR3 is CASSSTPTSTDTQYF. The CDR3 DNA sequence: TGCGCCAGCAGCTCTACACCTACAAGCACAGATACGCAGTATTTT.

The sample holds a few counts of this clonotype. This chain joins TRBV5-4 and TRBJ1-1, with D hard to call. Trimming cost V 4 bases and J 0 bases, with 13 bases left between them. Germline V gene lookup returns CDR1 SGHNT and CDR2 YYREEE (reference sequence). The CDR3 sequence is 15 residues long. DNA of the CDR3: TGTGCCAGCAGCCCGGAGACTCTTTTGAACACTGAAGCTTTCTTT. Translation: CASSPETLLNTEAFF.

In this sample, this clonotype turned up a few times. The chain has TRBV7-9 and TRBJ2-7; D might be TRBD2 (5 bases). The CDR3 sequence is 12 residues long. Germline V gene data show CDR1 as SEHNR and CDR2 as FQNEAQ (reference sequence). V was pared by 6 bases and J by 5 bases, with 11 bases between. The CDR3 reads CASSRMEDEQYF. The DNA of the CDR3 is TGTGCCAGCAGTCGAATGGAGGACGAGCAGTACTTC.

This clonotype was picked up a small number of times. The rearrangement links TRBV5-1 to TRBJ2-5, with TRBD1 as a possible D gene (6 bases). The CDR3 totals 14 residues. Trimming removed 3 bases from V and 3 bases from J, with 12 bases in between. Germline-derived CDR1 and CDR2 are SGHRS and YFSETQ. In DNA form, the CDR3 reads TGCGCCAGCAGCTCGACAGGAGTAAAAGAGACCCAGTACTTC. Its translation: CASSSTGVKETQYF.

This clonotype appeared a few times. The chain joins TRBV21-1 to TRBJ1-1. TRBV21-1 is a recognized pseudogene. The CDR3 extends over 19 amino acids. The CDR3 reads CASSNGIVPGLPMNTEAFF. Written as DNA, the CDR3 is TGTGCCAGCAGCAATGGAATTGTTCCGGGTCTACCAATGAACACTGAAGCTTTCTTT.

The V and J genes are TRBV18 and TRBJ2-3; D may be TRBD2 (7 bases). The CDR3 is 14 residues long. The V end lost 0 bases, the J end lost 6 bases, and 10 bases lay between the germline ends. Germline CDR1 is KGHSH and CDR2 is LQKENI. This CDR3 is CASSPPGGHDTQYF. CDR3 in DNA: TGTGCCAGCTCACCACCGGGGGGGCACGATACGCAGTATTTT.

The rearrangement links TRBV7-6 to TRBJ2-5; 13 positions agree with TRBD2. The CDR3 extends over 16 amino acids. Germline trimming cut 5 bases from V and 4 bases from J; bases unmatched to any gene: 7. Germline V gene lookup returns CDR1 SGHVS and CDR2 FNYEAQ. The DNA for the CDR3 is TGTGCCAGCAGCATAACTAGCGGGGGGGCCGGAGAGACCCAGTACTTC. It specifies CASSITSGGAGETQYF.

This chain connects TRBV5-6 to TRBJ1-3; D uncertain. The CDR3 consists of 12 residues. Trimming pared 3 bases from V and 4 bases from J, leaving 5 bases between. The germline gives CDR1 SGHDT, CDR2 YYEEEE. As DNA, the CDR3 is TGTGCCAGCAGCTCCCCGGGAAACACCATATATTTT. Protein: CASSSPGNTIYF.

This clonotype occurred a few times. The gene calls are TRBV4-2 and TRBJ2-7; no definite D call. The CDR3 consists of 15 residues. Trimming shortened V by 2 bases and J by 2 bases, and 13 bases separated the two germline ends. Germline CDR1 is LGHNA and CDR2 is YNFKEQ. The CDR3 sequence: CASSQNPGITYEQYF. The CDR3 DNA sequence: TGTGCCAGCAGCCAAAATCCAGGAATTACCTACGAGCAGTACTTC.

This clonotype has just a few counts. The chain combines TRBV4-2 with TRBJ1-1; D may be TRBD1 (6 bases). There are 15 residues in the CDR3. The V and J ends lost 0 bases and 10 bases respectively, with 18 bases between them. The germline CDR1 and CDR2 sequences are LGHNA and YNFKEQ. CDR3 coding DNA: TGTGCCAGCAGCCAAGATCGTGGGGGCGCAGGTCGAGCTTTCTTT. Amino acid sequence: CASSQDRGGAGRAFF.